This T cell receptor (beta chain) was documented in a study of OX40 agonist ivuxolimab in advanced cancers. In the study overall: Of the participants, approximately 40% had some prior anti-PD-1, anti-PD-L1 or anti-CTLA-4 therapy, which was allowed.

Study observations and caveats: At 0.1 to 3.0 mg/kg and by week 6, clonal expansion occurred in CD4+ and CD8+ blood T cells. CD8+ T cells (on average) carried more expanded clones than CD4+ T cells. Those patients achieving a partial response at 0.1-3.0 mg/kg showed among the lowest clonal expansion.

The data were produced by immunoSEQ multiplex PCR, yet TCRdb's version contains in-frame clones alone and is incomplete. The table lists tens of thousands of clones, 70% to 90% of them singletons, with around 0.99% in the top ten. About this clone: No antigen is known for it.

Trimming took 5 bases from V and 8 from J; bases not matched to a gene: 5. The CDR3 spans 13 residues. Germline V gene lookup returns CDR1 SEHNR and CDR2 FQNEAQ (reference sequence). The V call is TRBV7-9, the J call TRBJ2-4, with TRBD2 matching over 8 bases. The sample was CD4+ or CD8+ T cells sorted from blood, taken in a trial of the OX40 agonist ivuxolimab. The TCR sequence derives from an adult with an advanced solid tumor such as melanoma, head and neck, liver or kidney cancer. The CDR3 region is CASSLGGADIQYF. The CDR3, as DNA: TGTGCCAGCAGCCTCGGGGGGGCGGACATTCAGTACTTC. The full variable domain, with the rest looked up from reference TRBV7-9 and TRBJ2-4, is DTGVSQNPRHKITKRGQNVTFRCDPISEHNRLYWYRQTLGQGPEFLTYFQNEAQLEKSRLLSDRFSAERPKGSFSTLEIQRTEQGDSAMYLCASSLGGADIQYFGAGTRLSVL.